The next 21 T cell receptor beta chains were all read from a single sample in a study of blood T cell repertoires in COVID-19. Generated by immunoSEQ multiplex PCR, the TCRdb table keeps only in-frame clones and is missing some. Among over 90,000 clones listed, 81% were seen once. What was sequenced was peripheral blood. The source is an elderly man with COVID-19, enrolled during active disease.

The genes are TRBV10-2 and TRBJ1-3; TRBD1 might be the D (5 bases). Germline V gene lookup returns CDR1 WSHSY and CDR2 SAAADI. The CDR3 length is 19 residues. The V end was cut by 8 bases, the J end by 5 bases, with 31 bases between. DNA for the CDR3: TGCGCCAGCGGAGACCCCGGGACGGGGGAAGGTAGTCGGAGAAACACCATATATTTT. This codes for CASGDPGTGEGSRRNTIYF.

This rearrangement joins TRBV5-1 to TRBJ1-1; D uncertain. This CDR3 contains 14 residues. Germline V gives CDR1 SGHRS, CDR2 YFSETQ. Trimming removed 1 base from V and 2 bases from J, with 9 bases in between. CDR3 amino acids: CASSLQAFNTEAFF. CDR3 bases: TGCGCCAGCAGCTTGCAGGCCTTTAACACTGAAGCTTTCTTT.

This sequence joins TRBV1 and TRBJ2-1; TRBD2 is the table's D call, not checked against the DNA. TRBV1 is a recognized pseudogene. The CDR3 is 18 amino acids. In DNA, the CDR3 is TGCACCAGCAGCCAAGAACCTAGCGGGAGGGCTGGACACAATGAGCAGTTCTTC. Translating it yields CTSSQEPSGRAGHNEQFF.

This clone was recorded once. The chain employs TRBV19 and TRBJ1-5; maybe TRBD1 (6 bases). V shed 3 bases and J shed 0 bases, with 12 bases lying between them. Germline CDR1 LNHDA, CDR2 SQIVND (reference sequence). The CDR3 totals 16 residues. CDR3 residues: CASSIHRDYSNQPQHF. The CDR3, as DNA: TGTGCCAGTAGTATCCACAGGGATTATAGCAATCAGCCCCAGCATTTT.

The chain uses TRBV4-3 and TRBJ1-4; no clear D gene. This CDR3 is 17 amino acids long. CDR1 LGHNA and CDR2 YSLEER come from the germline V gene. Trimming removed 0 bases from V and 0 bases from J, with 11 bases in between. The CDR3 protein is CASSQDRFSATNEKLFF. For the CDR3, the DNA is TGCGCCAGCAGCCAAGATAGATTTAGTGCAACTAATGAAAAACTGTTTTTT.

The J gene is TRBJ1-6, the V gene TRBV28; TRBD1 aligns across 8 bases. Germline-derived CDR1 and CDR2 are MDHEN and SYDVKM. V dropped 10 bases and J dropped 10; count of bases not matched to a gene: 12. This CDR3 has 14 residues. The CDR3 protein is CATTGGQRRSPLHF. The CDR3 DNA is TGTGCCACTACAGGGGGGCAACGGAGGTCACCCCTCCACTTT.

The rearrangement joins TRBV4-2 to TRBJ1-3, with 8 bases identical to TRBD1. Germline V gene sequence: CDR1 LGHNA, CDR2 YNFKEQ. The V and J ends lost 0 bases and 1 base, in that order; junction bases with no gene match: 8. The CDR3 totals 18 residues. In DNA form, the CDR3 reads TGTGCCAGCAGCCAAGAGAGAACAGGGGGAAGATCTGGAAACACCATATATTTT. Its protein is CASSQERTGGRSGNTIYF.

The V and J genes are TRBV7-3 and TRBJ1-6, with TRBD1 matching 7 bases. The CDR3 length is 14 residues. The J segment lost 7 bases and the V segment lost 3 bases, leaving 3 bases of the junction unmatched. Looked up from germline, CDR1 is SGHTA and CDR2 is FQGTGA. This CDR3 reads CASSFQGVNSPLHF. The DNA for the CDR3 is TGTGCCAGCAGCTTCCAGGGGGTCAATTCACCCCTCCACTTT.

The chain combines TRBV2 with TRBJ2-7, with 12 positions matching TRBD2. From germline, CDR1 is SNHLY and CDR2 FYNNEI. Trimming removed 2 bases from V and 2 bases from J; junction bases left unmatched: 10. This CDR3 comprises 18 residues. CDR3: CASSEIRGASGRAYEQYF. DNA for the CDR3: TGTGCCAGCAGTGAAATACGGGGGGCTAGCGGGAGGGCCTACGAGCAGTACTTC.

This clone appeared a few times. The gene calls are TRBV5-6 and TRBJ1-6, with 8 bases identical to TRBD1. V dropped 4 bases and J dropped 2; count of bases not matched to a gene: 11. This CDR3 spans 18 amino acids. CDR1 and CDR2 from the germline V gene are SGHDT and YYEEEE. The CDR3 region has the DNA TGTGCCAGCAGCCAACGGACAGGGCGCCATACCTATAATTCACCCCTCCACTTT. Protein product: CASSQRTGRHTYNSPLHF.

The gene calls are TRBV5-1 and TRBJ1-4, with D perhaps TRBD1 (5 bases). V was pared by 0 bases and J by 7 bases, with 13 bases between. Germline assignment: CDR1 SGHRS and CDR2 YFSETQ. This CDR3 spans 15 amino acids. The CDR3 DNA reads as TGCGCCAGCAGCTTGGCCGGGGACTCGCGTGAAAAACTGTTTTTT. Its translation is CASSLAGDSREKLFF.

CDR3 region: CASSLDGGATNEKLFF. CDR3 nucleotides: TGCGCCAGCAGCTTGGATGGAGGGGCAACTAATGAAAAACTGTTTTTT. This chain links TRBV5-1 with TRBJ1-4; a weak D match, TRBD1 (5 bases). Per the germline V gene, CDR1 is SGHRS and CDR2 is YFSETQ. The CDR3 loop spans 16 amino acids. V lost 0 bases and J 0 bases, leaving 9 bases between the germline ends.

The V gene is TRBV5-5, the J gene TRBJ1-1, with D unclear. Trimming cost V 5 bases and J 0 bases, with 8 bases left between them. The CDR3 totals 13 residues. CDR1 is SGHKS, CDR2 YYEKEE, per germline (reference sequence). The CDR3 is CASRGSLNTEAFF. In nucleotides, the CDR3 is TGTGCCAGCAGAGGGAGCCTGAACACTGAAGCTTTCTTT.

The CDR3 nucleotides read TGTGCCAGCAGCTCCTGGACAGGGAGGGACGGGGAGCTGTTTTTT. Its protein product is CASSSWTGRDGELFF. V is TRBV9 and J is TRBJ2-2; D possibly corresponds to TRBD1 (8 bases). The germline V gene has CDR1 SGDLS and CDR2 YYNGEE. V dropped 4 bases and J dropped 7 bases, with 17 bases sitting between them. This CDR3 has 15 amino acids.

The chain uses TRBV3-1 (or the pseudogene TRBV3-2) and TRBJ2-2; no clear D gene. Germline V gives CDR1 LGHDT, CDR2 YNNKEL (reference sequence). This CDR3 is built from 14 residues. The V end was cut by 1 base, the J end by 5 bases, with 8 bases between. CDR3 loop: CASSQVPLTGELFF. The CDR3 DNA reads as TGTGCCAGCAGCCAAGTCCCCCTGACCGGGGAGCTGTTTTTT.

This chain uses TRBV7-7 with TRBJ2-2, with 7 bases that match TRBD2. The CDR3 runs 16 residues. Germline V CDR1 and CDR2: SSHAT, FNYEAQ (reference sequence). J was trimmed by 6 bases and V by 5 bases; bases with no gene match: 12. CDR3 nucleotides: TGTGCCAGCAGCGCCGCTAGCGGAAAAGGGGCCGGGGAGCTGTTTTTT. It is translated as CASSAASGKGAGELFF. Supplemented by reference TRBV7-7 and TRBJ2-2, the full variable domain reads GAGVSQSPRYKVTKRGQDVTLRCDPISSHATLYWYQQALGQGPEFLTYFNYEAQPDKSGLPSDRFSAERPEGSISTLTIQRTEQRDSAMYRCASSAASGKGAGELFFGEGSRLTVL.

V is TRBV11-2 and J is TRBJ2-7; TRBD2 aligns across 9 bases. Per germline, CDR1 SGHAT and CDR2 FQNNGV. This CDR3 is built from 14 residues. J lost 2 bases, V lost 1 base, and 0 bases had no gene match. DNA of the CDR3: TGTGCCAGCAGCTTAGGACTAGCGGCCTACGAGCAGTACTTC. As protein: CASSLGLAAYEQYF.

V is TRBV7-2 and J is TRBJ2-2, with 9 bases matching TRBD1. Germline values: CDR1 SGHTA, CDR2 FQGNSA. V lost 7 bases and J lost 5; bases outside the gene matches: 5. This CDR3 region has 14 residues. This chain's CDR3 is CASNRGRRTGELFF. CDR3 DNA sequence: TGTGCCAGCAACAGGGGGCGCCGAACCGGGGAGCTGTTTTTT.

The chain employs TRBV6-2 or TRBV6-3 and TRBJ2-7; perhaps TRBD1 as D (6 bases). V lost 6 bases to trimming and J lost 6 bases, with 12 bases between them. Germline lookup yields CDR1 MNHEY and CDR2 SVGEGT. The CDR3 runs 12 residues. CDR3 amino acids: CASSRTALEQYF. The CDR3 DNA sequence: TGTGCCAGCAGCCGGACAGCCCTCGAGCAGTACTTC.

This chain joins TRBV12-3 or TRBV12-4 and TRBJ1-2; D perhaps matches TRBD1 (6 bases). The CDR3 has 13 residues. V lost 4 bases and J 3 bases, leaving 9 bases between the germline ends. As DNA, the CDR3 is TGTGCCAGCAGTTCCGGACAGTACTATGGCTACACCTTC. It translates to CASSSGQYYGYTF.

The J gene is TRBJ1-6, the V gene TRBV11-2, with 9 bases fitting TRBD1. The junction had 9 bases not matched to a gene; V was cut back by 5 bases and J by 7 bases. Looked up from germline, CDR1 is SGHAT and CDR2 is FQNNGV. This CDR3 comprises 16 residues. The CDR3 region has the DNA TGTGCCAGCAGCGGGGGGACGGGACAGGGAAATTCACCCCTCCACTTT. It encodes CASSGGTGQGNSPLHF.